These 31 T cell receptor beta chains share one sample of origin, sequenced in a study of blood T cell repertoires in COVID-19. The repertoire was sequenced with immunoSEQ multiplex PCR; TCRdb's copy has only in-frame clones and lacks some. This sample has about 190,000 clones, with roughly 89% found just once. Sequenced material: peripheral blood. Source of these receptors: a man aged 45-60 years with acute or convalescent COVID-19.

The V call is TRBV11-2, the J call TRBJ2-2, with D possibly being TRBD2 (6 bases). The CDR3 runs 18 residues. Deletions cut 1 base from V and 4 bases from J, with 19 bases between. Germline assignment: CDR1 SGHAT and CDR2 FQNNGV. CDR3 nucleotides: TGTGCCAGCAGCTTAGGCCCCGTAGTCGGGAGTGGCACCGGGGAGCTGTTTTTT. It yields the protein CASSLGPVVGSGTGELFF. Full variable domain (outside the CDR3, taken from reference TRBV11-2 and TRBJ2-2): EAGVAQSPRYKIIEKRQSVAFWCNPISGHATLYWYQQILGQGPKLLIQFQNNGVVDDSQLPKDRFSAERLKGVDSTLKIQPAKLEDSAVYLCASSLGPVVGSGTGELFFGEGSRLTVL.

This clone was counted a single time. V usage is TRBV5-1 and J usage is TRBJ1-6, with 10 bases fitting TRBD1. The V segment lost 0 bases and the J segment 10 bases; nucleotides outside the gene matches: 4. This CDR3 is built from 15 residues. The germline gives CDR1 SGHRS, CDR2 YFSETQ. CDR3 bases: TGCGCCAGCAGCTTGGCCGGACAGGGGGGATCACCCCTCCACTTT. This encodes CASSLAGQGGSPLHF. Supplemented by reference TRBV5-1 and TRBJ1-6, the full variable domain reads KAGVTQTPRYLIKTRGQQVTLSCSPISGHRSVSWYQQTPGQGLQFLFEYFSETQRNKGNFPGRFSGRQFSNSRSEMNVSTLELGDSALYLCASSLAGQGGSPLHFGNGTRLTVT.

The V gene is TRBV18, the J gene TRBJ2-1; 7 bases are a match to TRBD2. Germline CDR1 reads KGHSH; CDR2 reads LQKENI. The CDR3 has 13 amino acids. Trimming at V came to 2 bases and at J to 8 bases, leaving 3 bases not matched to a gene. The CDR3 DNA follows: TGTGCCAGCTCACCAAGACTAGCTCATGAGCAGTTCTTC. Residues: CASSPRLAHEQFF. The full variable domain, completed using reference TRBV18 and TRBJ2-1, is NAGVMQNPRHLVRRRGQEARLRCSPMKGHSHVYWYRQLPEEGLKFMVYLQKENIIDESGMPKERFSAEFPKEGPSILRIQQVVRGDSAAYFCASSPRLAHEQFFGPGTRLTVL.

The genes are TRBV6-6 and TRBJ2-7, with TRBD2 as a possible D gene (6 bases). Trimming removed 4 bases at V and 3 bases at J, with 19 bases between. The germline V gene encodes CDR1 MNHNY and CDR2 SVGAGI (reference sequence). The CDR3 contains 16 residues. The CDR3 sequence: CASSSTGRAHFYEQYV. In DNA, the CDR3 is TGTGCCAGCAGTTCCACCGGGAGAGCACACTTCTACGAGCAGTACGTC.

The chain carries TRBV6-6 and TRBJ2-3; D is unclear. CDR1 and CDR2 from the germline V gene are MNHNY and SVGAGI (reference sequence). The CDR3 spans 12 residues. The V end was cut by 4 bases, the J end by 4 bases, with 6 bases between. The CDR3, as DNA: TGTGCCAGCAGTTCCCAGGCAGATACGCAGTATTTT. Its translation is CASSSQADTQYF.

The rearrangement uses TRBV5-6 and TRBJ1-1; D is possibly TRBD1 (6 bases). V shed 4 bases and J shed 1 base, with 11 bases lying between them. This CDR3 is 14 amino acids long. Germline CDR1 SGHDT, CDR2 YYEEEE. This CDR3 reads CASSAGQPNTEAFF. CDR3 DNA sequence: TGTGCCAGCAGCGCTGGACAGCCGAACACTGAAGCTTTCTTT.

The genes are TRBV4-1 and TRBJ2-4, with D unclear. Trimming left V 2 bases short and J 0 bases short, with 5 bases between. This CDR3 region has 14 residues. The germline V gene encodes CDR1 MGHRA and CDR2 YSYEKL. The chain's CDR3 is CASSQQIAKNIQYF. CDR3 nucleotides: TGCGCCAGCAGCCAACAGATAGCCAAAAACATTCAGTACTTC.

V gene TRBV12-5 combines with J gene TRBJ2-7; 12 nucleotides match TRBD2. The CDR3 runs 15 residues. The ends lost 7 bases at V and 4 bases at J; junction bases unmatched: 8. Germline loops: CDR1 LGHNT, CDR2 FRNRAP. The chain's CDR3 is CASASWTSGEYEQYV. In DNA form, the CDR3 reads TGTGCTAGTGCCTCGTGGACTAGCGGGGAATACGAGCAGTACGTC.

The chain combines TRBV7-2 with TRBJ2-5, with a tentative D call TRBD1 (6 bases). The CDR3 extends over 13 amino acids. CDR1 SGHTA and CDR2 FQGNSA come from the germline V gene. Trimming removed 2 bases from V and 7 bases from J, with 11 bases in between. The CDR3 reads CASSLKVDRTQYF. DNA of the CDR3: TGTGCCAGCAGCTTAAAGGTGGACAGGACCCAGTACTTC.

Only one count was recorded for this clone. The rearrangement uses TRBV27 and TRBJ2-5; 7 positions agree with TRBD2. V gave up 4 bases and J gave up 5 bases; unmatched junction bases: 7. The CDR3 has 14 amino acids. CDR1 MNHEY and CDR2 SMNVEV come from the germline V gene (reference sequence). The chain's CDR3 is CASSSAGVLETQYF. Here the CDR3 DNA reads TGTGCCAGCAGTTCGGCGGGAGTCTTGGAGACCCAGTACTTC.

This chain links TRBV19 with TRBJ1-3, with D maybe TRBD1 (5 bases). From germline, CDR1 is LNHDA and CDR2 SQIVND (reference sequence). Trimming removed 2 bases from V and 9 bases from J, with 20 bases in between. The CDR3 has 16 residues. The CDR3 protein is CASSIRHEPAGGTIYF. The CDR3 region has the DNA TGTGCCAGTAGTATACGCCACGAGCCAGCGGGGGGCACCATATATTTT.

This clone was seen a single time. V usage is TRBV10-3 and J usage is TRBJ1-6; 9 nucleotides agree with TRBD1. Germline values: CDR1 ENHRY, CDR2 SYGVKD. Unmatched junction bases numbered 3, after V lost 8 bases and J lost 7 bases. This CDR3 is built from 13 residues. The CDR3, as DNA: TGTGCCATCTCGGGACAGGGCAATTCACCCCTCCACTTT. It codes for CAISGQGNSPLHF.

As DNA, the CDR3 is TGCGCCAGCAGCGCTGGACAGGGGGTCTCGGACATTCAGTACTTC. Its translation: CASSAGQGVSDIQYF. The chain recombines TRBV5-1 with TRBJ2-4; 10 bases agree with TRBD1. The junction had 9 bases not matched to a gene; V was cut back by 4 bases and J by 8 bases. Germline lookup yields CDR1 SGHRS and CDR2 YFSETQ. The CDR3 consists of 15 residues.

This clone has a single count. The rearrangement uses TRBV9 and TRBJ1-4, with a possible D match to TRBD1 (5 bases). Germline CDR1 SGDLS, CDR2 YYNGEE. There are 15 residues in the CDR3. V lost 4 bases to trimming and J lost 6 bases, with 16 bases between them. In nucleotides, the CDR3 is TGTGCCAGCAGCCTGCGACAGAGCGGGGATGAAAAACTGTTTTTT. Protein sequence: CASSLRQSGDEKLFF. Full variable domain (remainder filled in from reference TRBV9 and TRBJ1-4): DSGVTQTPKHLITATGQRVTLRCSPRSGDLSVYWYQQSLDQGLQFLIQYYNGEERAKGNILERFSAQQFPDLHSELNLSSLELGDSALYFCASSLRQSGDEKLFFGSGTQLSVL.

V gene TRBV28 combines with J gene TRBJ2-2; no definite D call. The CDR3 is 17 amino acids. Trimming cost V 3 bases and J 2 bases, with 16 bases left between them. Germline loops: CDR1 MDHEN, CDR2 SYDVKM. This CDR3 reads CASSFPLGTTNTGELFF. CDR3 in DNA: TGTGCCAGCAGTTTCCCTCTTGGCACCACCAACACCGGGGAGCTGTTTTTT.

The chain recombines TRBV29-1 with TRBJ1-5; 8 positions agree with TRBD1. The CDR3 is made up of 13 amino acids. Germline CDR1 reads SQVTM; CDR2 reads ANQGSEA. With V trimmed by 5 bases and J by 10 bases, 10 bases remained unmatched. CDR3 in DNA: TGCAGCGTTCAACAGGGGGAGAGCCAACCCCAGCATTTT. Amino acids: CSVQQGESQPQHF. The variable domain in full, with the rest retrieved from reference TRBV29-1 and TRBJ1-5, is SAVISQKPSRDICQRGTSLTIQCQVDSQVTMMFWYRQQPGQSLTLIATANQGSEATYESGFVIDKFPISRPNLTFSTLTVSNMSPEDSSIYLCSVQQGESQPQHFGDGTRLSIL.

CDR3 sequence reads: CASSLAVGREQFF. Here the CDR3 DNA reads TGTGCCAGCAGCTTAGCTGTGGGGAGGGAGCAGTTCTTC. The genes are TRBV7-2 and TRBJ2-1; TRBD2 might be the D (6 bases). Germline V CDR1 and CDR2: SGHTA, FQGNSA. The V end lost 0 bases, the J end lost 10 bases, and 10 bases lay between the germline ends. The CDR3 is 13 residues long.

The table lists this clone with a few counts. The rearrangement uses TRBV2 and TRBJ1-3; 8 bases align to TRBD1. CDR1 is SNHLY and CDR2 is FYNNEI in the germline V gene. V lost 6 bases to trimming and J lost 3 bases; unmatched junction nucleotides: 7. The length of the CDR3 is 15 residues. CDR3 sequence: CASRTGQGRGNTIYF. In nucleotides, the CDR3 is TGTGCCAGCAGGACCGGACAGGGACGTGGAAACACCATATATTTT.

The V and J genes are TRBV9 and TRBJ1-2; maybe TRBD1 (5 bases). Trimming removed 4 bases at V and 2 bases at J, with 12 bases between. Looked up from germline, CDR1 is SGDLS and CDR2 is YYNGEE. CDR3 length: 14 residues. The CDR3 here is CASSPARANYGYTF. The CDR3 DNA sequence: TGTGCCAGCAGCCCGGCCAGGGCAAACTATGGCTACACCTTC.

This clone was detected only once. The chain links TRBV6-5 to TRBJ2-7; perhaps TRBD2 as D (6 bases). Germline V gives CDR1 MNHEY, CDR2 SVGAGI. This CDR3 has 14 residues. V was shortened by 0 bases and J by 3 bases, with 9 bases between the two germline ends. The CDR3 bases are TGTGCCAGCAGTTACTCTCTAGCGCACTACGAGCAGTACTTC. Translated: CASSYSLAHYEQYF.

The V gene is TRBV7-3, the J gene TRBJ2-2, with D possibly TRBD2 on 6 matching bases. In germline, CDR1 is SGHTA, CDR2 FQGTGA. CDR3 length equals 19 residues. Deletions cut 2 bases from V and 4 bases from J, with 23 bases between. In nucleotides, the CDR3 is TGTGCCAGCAGCTTATCTTCCCAGGGCAGACGGGGAGGCACCGGGGAGCTGTTTTTT. This encodes CASSLSSQGRRGGTGELFF.

V is TRBV28 and J is TRBJ1-3; 7 bases agree with TRBD1. V trimming: 5 bases; J trimming: 0 bases; junction bases outside the gene matches: 7. CDR1 is MDHEN and CDR2 is SYDVKM in the germline V gene. The CDR3 is 16 amino acids. CDR3: CASSPHDRVSGNTIYF. CDR3 coding DNA: TGTGCCAGCAGTCCCCACGACAGGGTCTCTGGAAACACCATATATTTT.

The chain employs TRBV15 and TRBJ2-1, with TRBD1 as a possible D gene (5 bases). In germline, CDR1 is LNHNV, CDR2 YYDKDF (reference sequence). V was shortened by 4 bases and J by 12 bases, with 19 bases between the two germline ends. CDR3 length: 14 amino acids. For the CDR3, the DNA is TGTGCCACCAGCACCACCGACAGTTCGGACGGGCAGTTCTTC. This codes for CATSTTDSSDGQFF.

The rearrangement uses TRBV18 and TRBJ2-1; TRBD2 is a possible D gene (6 bases). Germline assignment: CDR1 KGHSH and CDR2 LQKENI. V lost 4 bases, J lost 3 bases, and 16 bases lay in between. CDR3 length: 16 residues. For the CDR3, the DNA is TGTGCCAGCTCACGTAGCGTTGGAGGGAACTACAATGAGCAGTTCTTC. This sequence encodes CASSRSVGGNYNEQFF.

This clone was seen just once. J is TRBJ2-5 and V is TRBV7-2; D is perhaps TRBD1 (6 bases). Between the trimmed V and J ends, which lost 4 bases and 6 bases, there was a span of 27 bases. The CDR3 is 18 amino acids. Germline V gene data show CDR1 as SGHTA and CDR2 as FQGNSA. The CDR3 here is CASSSGFTGRGKRQTQYF. CDR3 sequence (DNA): TGTGCCAGCAGCTCCGGATTTACAGGGAGAGGGAAAAGACAGACCCAGTACTTC.

The J gene is TRBJ1-2, the V gene TRBV24-1, with 9 bases matching TRBD1. There are 14 residues in the CDR3. The J segment lost 4 bases and the V segment lost 5 bases, leaving 4 bases of the junction unmatched. Per germline, CDR1 KGHDR and CDR2 SFDVKD. This CDR3 is CATSASDRGYGYTF. The CDR3 DNA is TGTGCCACCAGTGCTTCGGACAGGGGCTATGGCTACACCTTC.

This chain joins TRBV5-1 and TRBJ2-3; D may be TRBD2 (6 bases). The V and J ends lost 4 bases and 5 bases respectively, with 11 bases between them. Germline V gene sequence: CDR1 SGHRS, CDR2 YFSETQ. CDR3 length: 13 amino acids. The CDR3 reads CASSPGLLDTQYF. The DNA of the CDR3 is TGCGCCAGCAGCCCGGGACTTTTAGATACGCAGTATTTT.

The chain combines TRBV5-1 with TRBJ1-1, with 8 bases matching TRBD1. The V and J ends lost 4 bases and 0 bases, in that order; junction bases with no gene match: 17. This CDR3 comprises 19 residues. From germline, CDR1 is SGHRS and CDR2 YFSETQ. CDR3 in amino acids: CASSHGLGQDLTMNTEAFF. CDR3 DNA: TGCGCCAGCAGCCACGGATTGGGACAGGACCTAACAATGAACACTGAAGCTTTCTTT.

The chain uses TRBV7-3 and TRBJ2-2; D possibly corresponds to TRBD2 (8 bases). Germline V gene sequence: CDR1 SGHTA, CDR2 FQGTGA. The CDR3 consists of 17 residues. V lost 5 bases to trimming and J lost 1 base, with 17 bases between them. CDR3 bases: TGTGCCAGCAGCCTGGCCGGGAGGGGGCGGAACACCGGGGAGCTGTTTTTT. The encoded protein is CASSLAGRGRNTGELFF. Using reference TRBV7-3 and TRBJ2-2 for the parts outside the CDR3, the full variable domain is GAGVSQTPSNKVTEKGKYVELRCDPISGHTALYWYRQSLGQGPEFLIYFQGTGAADDSGLPNDRFFAVRPEGSVSTLKIQRTERGDSAVYLCASSLAGRGRNTGELFFGEGSRLTVL.

The chain has TRBV5-1 and TRBJ1-5; 9 bases fit TRBD1. The CDR3 length is 16 residues. After removal of 0 bases from V and 8 bases from J, the junction contained 9 bases not matched to a gene. CDR1 and CDR2 from the germline V gene are SGHRS and YFSETQ. The CDR3 DNA follows: TGCGCCAGCAGCTTGGCCGGAACAGGGGGCGGTGAGCCCCAGCATTTT. This codes for CASSLAGTGGGEPQHF.

V and J are TRBV2 and TRBJ2-5; 7 bases fit TRBD1. The V gene's germline CDR1 is SNHLY and CDR2 FYNNEI. V lost 5 bases, J lost 5 bases, and 11 bases stayed unmatched. This CDR3 region has 15 residues. DNA for the CDR3: TGTGCCAGCAGTCCCCGGACAGGATTAGGGGAGACCCAGTACTTC. This sequence encodes CASSPRTGLGETQYF. The whole variable domain, remainder taken from reference TRBV2 and TRBJ2-5, is EPEVTQTPSHQVTQMGQEVILRCVPISNHLYFYWYRQILGQKVEFLVSFYNNEISEKSEIFDDQFSVERPDGSNFTLKIRSTKLEDSAMYFCASSPRTGLGETQYFGPGTRLLVL.